Following are 31 T cell receptor beta chains from one sample sequenced in a study of blood T cell repertoires in COVID-19. The protocol was immunoSEQ multiplex PCR, while the TCRdb copy is restricted to in-frame clones and leaves out a portion. The sample includes around 94,000 clones, 84% of them seen just once. The specimen was peripheral blood. These receptors all stem from a human donor in a cohort sampled during active COVID-19.

The chain uses TRBV27 and TRBJ1-5; maybe TRBD1 (6 bases). CDR3 length: 14 residues. Trimming cost V 3 bases and J 6 bases, with 12 bases left between them. Germline-derived CDR1 and CDR2 are MNHEY and SMNVEV (reference sequence). CDR3 DNA sequence: TGTGCCAGCAGTTTGTCGAGGGGGAGTCAGCCCCAGCATTTT. This sequence encodes CASSLSRGSQPQHF.

V and J are TRBV2 and TRBJ1-5; tentatively, D is TRBD1 (6 bases). Germline V CDR1 and CDR2: SNHLY, FYNNEI. The V end lost 7 bases, the J end lost 5 bases, and 12 bases lay between the germline ends. The CDR3 sequence is 13 residues long. The CDR3, as DNA: TGTGCCAGCATCGGACAGTGGGATCAGCCCCAGCATTTT. Encoded protein: CASIGQWDQPQHF.

The chain is built from TRBV19 and TRBJ2-4; tentative D call: TRBD2 (6 bases). There are 14 residues in the CDR3. Germline V gene sequence: CDR1 LNHDA, CDR2 SQIVND (reference sequence). Trimming stripped 6 bases from V and 1 base from J, with 10 bases between. The CDR3 nucleotides read TGTGCCAGTAGGGGGGGTTCGGCCAAAAACATTCAGTACTTC. Translation: CASRGGSAKNIQYF.

The genes are TRBV11-2 and TRBJ2-2; tentative D call: TRBD1 (6 bases). The CDR3 sequence is 15 residues long. Germline V CDR1 and CDR2: SGHAT, FQNNGV. V lost 6 bases and J lost 4, with 15 bases in between. The CDR3 reads CASRVIRGFTGELFF. The CDR3 DNA follows: TGTGCCAGCAGGGTTATAAGGGGGTTCACCGGGGAGCTGTTTTTT.

The chain employs TRBV6-5 and TRBJ1-1; TRBD1 matches at 8 bases. From germline, CDR1 is MNHEY and CDR2 SVGAGI. Trimming at V came to 6 bases and at J to 1 base, leaving 7 bases not matched to a gene. The CDR3 is 15 amino acids. The CDR3 protein is CASRNRGGSNTEAFF. CDR3 in DNA: TGTGCCAGCAGGAACAGGGGGGGCTCGAACACTGAAGCTTTCTTT.

This sequence joins TRBV25-1 and TRBJ1-2, with TRBD1 matching 7 bases. Per the germline V gene, CDR1 is MGHDK and CDR2 is SYGVNS. The CDR3 extends over 16 amino acids. V was clipped by 2 bases and J by 4 bases; unmatched bases: 10. The CDR3 sequence is CASSERKGAGGYGYTF. The CDR3 region has the DNA TGTGCCAGCAGTGAAAGGAAGGGGGCCGGTGGCTATGGCTACACCTTC.

V is TRBV6-2 or TRBV6-3 and J is TRBJ2-1; D may be TRBD2 (6 bases). The CDR3 has 16 amino acids. Germline CDR1 MNHEY, CDR2 SVGEGT. Trimming pared 5 bases from V and 5 bases from J, leaving 19 bases between. CDR3 bases: TGTGCCAGCAGTAGGAGTTTCTCGGGGGTGGACAATGAGCAGTTCTTC. This codes for CASSRSFSGVDNEQFF.

This clone showed up just once. This chain links TRBV10-3 with TRBJ1-1; 9 bases match TRBD1. The germline CDR1 and CDR2 sequences are ENHRY and SYGVKD. CDR3 length: 15 amino acids. After removal of 3 bases from V and 4 bases from J, the junction contained 6 bases not matched to a gene. CDR3 DNA sequence: TGTGCCATCAGTGATCCGGGACAGGGAGGCACTGAAGCTTTCTTT. It is translated as CAISDPGQGGTEAFF.

This chain joins TRBV27 and TRBJ2-3, with D tentatively TRBD2 (5 bases). V lost 8 bases, J lost 1 base, and 7 bases lay in between. Germline V CDR1 and CDR2: MNHEY, SMNVEV (reference sequence). CDR3 size: 12 residues. This CDR3 reads CASGRGTDTQYF. CDR3 nucleotides: TGTGCCAGCGGGCGGGGCACAGATACGCAGTATTTT.

V and J are TRBV24-1 and TRBJ1-2; 10 bases match TRBD1. There are 15 residues in the CDR3. V lost 3 bases and J lost 7; bases outside the gene matches: 7. Germline V lookup: CDR1 KGHDR, CDR2 SFDVKD. CDR3 sequence: CATSDGRQGAGGYTF. DNA of the CDR3: TGTGCCACCAGTGATGGCCGACAGGGGGCTGGTGGCTACACCTTC.

J is TRBJ1-3 and V is TRBV18; no definite D call. The CDR3 runs 15 residues. V was pared by 3 bases and J by 0 bases, with 9 bases between. Germline CDR1 is KGHSH and CDR2 is LQKENI. The CDR3, as DNA: TGTGCCAGCTCACCCTTTATCGGCTCTGGAAACACCATATATTTT. Protein: CASSPFIGSGNTIYF.

This clone was recorded only once. The J gene is TRBJ1-4, the V gene TRBV3-1 (or the pseudogene TRBV3-2); no firm D call. The CDR3 has 14 amino acids. V was pared by 3 bases and J by 3 bases, with 8 bases between. CDR1 is LGHDT, CDR2 YNNKEL, per germline (reference sequence). The CDR3 spells CASSQRRANEKLFF. DNA for the CDR3: TGTGCCAGCAGCCAGAGACGGGCTAATGAAAAACTGTTTTTT.

The V and J genes are TRBV7-9 and TRBJ2-1; D not resolved. Germline CDR1 reads SEHNR; CDR2 reads FQNEAQ (reference sequence). This CDR3 region has 15 residues. V was trimmed by 0 bases and J by 6 bases, leaving 12 bases between them. The CDR3 is CASSLARQVGNEQFF. The DNA for the CDR3 is TGTGCCAGCAGCTTAGCGCGTCAGGTGGGCAATGAGCAGTTCTTC.

As for this clone: Other DNA sequences in the same sample also yield this CDR3. This rearrangement joins TRBV10-3 to TRBJ1-1, with D perhaps matching TRBD1 (5 bases). Germline CDR1 and CDR2: ENHRY and SYGVKD. This CDR3 region has 12 residues. V was clipped by 5 bases and J by 1 base, with 5 bases between them. CDR3 sequence: CAISTGNTEAFF. For the CDR3, the DNA is TGTGCCATCAGTACAGGGAACACTGAAGCTTTCTTT.

The chain combines TRBV21-1 with TRBJ2-7; the table's TRBD1 call for D was not verified on the DNA. TRBV21-1 is shown as a pseudogene. The CDR3 has 14 residues. CDR3 in DNA: TGTGCCAGCGAAACAGGGGGCAGGCCCTACGAGCAGTACTTC. It specifies CASETGGRPYEQYF.

The chain uses TRBV7-2 and TRBJ2-1; 8 bases map to TRBD2. CDR3 length: 16 amino acids. Germline lookup yields CDR1 SGHTA and CDR2 FQGNSA. J gave up 4 bases and V 5 bases, and 10 bases lay outside the gene matches. For the CDR3, the DNA is TGTGCCAGCAGCCCCGGGCAGGCGGGGGGATACAATGAGCAGTTCTTC. Amino acids: CASSPGQAGGYNEQFF.

CDR3 region: CASSLSVAGREQYF. For the CDR3, the DNA is TGTGCCAGCAGCTTAAGCGTGGCAGGGCGCGAGCAGTACTTC. The chain has TRBV7-2 and TRBJ2-7; maybe TRBD1 (5 bases). V shed 2 bases and J shed 6 bases, with 14 bases lying between them. The CDR3 contains 14 residues. The germline V gene has CDR1 SGHTA and CDR2 FQGNSA.

The chain combines TRBV7-2 with TRBJ2-7; 14 nucleotides match TRBD2. CDR1 and CDR2 from the germline V gene are SGHTA and FQGNSA. The V gene end was trimmed by 4 bases and the J gene end by 4 bases; junction bases not matched to a gene: 9. The CDR3 is 17 amino acids. The CDR3 loop reads CASSSQPGTSGGYEQYF. The CDR3 bases are TGTGCCAGCAGCTCACAACCCGGGACTAGCGGGGGATACGAGCAGTACTTC.

The chain joins TRBV18 to TRBJ1-1, with D hard to call. Trimming cost V 6 bases and J 4 bases, with 12 bases left between them. Germline CDR1 and CDR2: KGHSH and LQKENI. The CDR3 spans 13 residues. The DNA for the CDR3 is TGTGCCAGCTCTCCAGAGGGAGGCACTGAAGCTTTCTTT. It codes for CASSPEGGTEAFF.

The chain carries TRBV28 and TRBJ2-7; TRBD1 matches 9 bases. V was clipped by 6 bases and J by 0 bases; unmatched bases: 6. There are 15 residues in the CDR3. The germline gives CDR1 MDHEN, CDR2 SYDVKM. Here the CDR3 reads CASSPWTGASYEQYF. The CDR3 bases are TGTGCCAGCAGCCCTTGGACAGGGGCCTCCTACGAGCAGTACTTC.

The J gene is TRBJ2-1, the V gene TRBV6-2 or TRBV6-3; TRBD2 aligns across 8 bases. Germline lookup yields CDR1 MNHEY and CDR2 SVGEGT. V was clipped by 5 bases and J by 2 bases; unmatched bases: 2. The CDR3 loop spans 14 amino acids. The CDR3 reads CASSPTSAYNEQFF. Here the CDR3 DNA reads TGTGCCAGCAGTCCGACTAGCGCCTACAATGAGCAGTTCTTC.

The rearrangement uses TRBV27 and TRBJ2-3; a weak D match, TRBD1 (6 bases). The V gene lost 5 bases and the J gene lost 3 bases, with 18 bases spanning the gap. This CDR3 region has 16 residues. The germline V gene has CDR1 MNHEY and CDR2 SMNVEV (reference sequence). In DNA form, the CDR3 reads TGTGCCAGCAGTCGTCCAGGTGGGACACTGACAGATACGCAGTATTTT. It codes for CASSRPGGTLTDTQYF.

This clone was seen a handful of times. The chain has TRBV4-2 and TRBJ1-1; a possible D gene is TRBD1 (5 bases). Per the germline V gene, CDR1 is LGHNA and CDR2 is YNFKEQ. This CDR3 contains 15 residues. V lost 0 bases, J lost 4 bases, and 12 bases lay in between. The CDR3 here is CASSQEPTGGTEAFF. The CDR3 DNA is TGTGCCAGCAGCCAAGAGCCGACGGGGGGCACTGAAGCTTTCTTT.

This rearrangement joins TRBV6-6 to TRBJ1-1; D unclear. V was cut by 5 bases and J by 3 bases, with 10 bases left in between. From germline, CDR1 is MNHNY and CDR2 SVGAGI (reference sequence). The CDR3 length is 13 residues. The CDR3 nucleotides read TGTGCCAGCAGTCCTCTTGGGCACACTGAAGCTTTCTTT. Its protein is CASSPLGHTEAFF.

The chain carries TRBV7-2 and TRBJ2-1; D unresolved. Germline V CDR1 and CDR2: SGHTA, FQGNSA. The CDR3 sequence is 13 residues long. With 5 bases removed from V and 5 bases from J, the gap between germline ends came to 10 bases. The CDR3 nucleotides read TGTGCCAGCAGCAGGAGATCCAACAATGAGCAGTTCTTC. Amino acid sequence: CASSRRSNNEQFF.

This rearrangement joins TRBV7-3 to TRBJ2-3, with 8 nucleotides matching TRBD2. The CDR3 spans 15 residues. In germline, CDR1 is SGHTA, CDR2 FQGTGA. The V gene end was trimmed by 1 base and the J gene end by 4 bases; junction bases not matched to a gene: 4. This CDR3 reads CASSLKSSGADTQYF. The CDR3 region has the DNA TGTGCCAGCAGCTTAAAAAGTAGCGGGGCAGATACGCAGTATTTT.

The V gene is TRBV18, the J gene TRBJ1-1; 8 positions match TRBD1. The germline V gene encodes CDR1 KGHSH and CDR2 LQKENI. The CDR3 totals 14 residues. The V gene end was trimmed by 4 bases and the J gene end by 8 bases; junction bases not matched to a gene: 9. CDR3 loop: CASSLRRDRSEAFF. CDR3 nucleotides: TGTGCCAGCTCACTCCGAAGGGACAGGTCGGAAGCTTTCTTT.

The rearrangement joins TRBV19 to TRBJ2-1; TRBD2 matches at 9 bases. The CDR3 is made up of 15 amino acids. Trimming took 11 bases from V and 4 from J; bases not matched to a gene: 12. In germline, CDR1 is LNHDA, CDR2 SQIVND (reference sequence). The CDR3 bases are TGTGCCTCTATAAGGGGTAGCGGGGGATACAATGAGCAGTTCTTC. Its translation is CASIRGSGGYNEQFF.

The chain is built from TRBV4-2 and TRBJ2-5; 8 nucleotides line up with TRBD2. The V gene's germline CDR1 is LGHNA and CDR2 YNFKEQ. J was trimmed by 2 bases and V by 6 bases; bases with no gene match: 14. This CDR3 has 17 residues. CDR3: CASSPGLAGGHQETQYF. The CDR3, as DNA: TGTGCCAGCAGTCCCGGTCTGGCGGGGGGACATCAAGAGACCCAGTACTTC.

The chain recombines TRBV18 with TRBJ1-4, with 7 bases that match TRBD1. Germline-derived CDR1 and CDR2 are KGHSH and LQKENI. Germline trimming cut 5 bases from V and 7 bases from J; bases unmatched to any gene: 7. This CDR3 has 14 amino acids. The CDR3, as DNA: TGTGCCAGCTCAACCCGGGACAGCGCTGAAAAACTGTTTTTT. This encodes CASSTRDSAEKLFF.

The genes are TRBV6-6 and TRBJ1-5; D is ambiguous. V was trimmed by 2 bases and J by 7 bases, leaving 6 bases between them. Per germline, CDR1 MNHNY and CDR2 SVGAGI (reference sequence). The CDR3 length is 12 residues. The CDR3, as DNA: TGTGCCAGCAGTTACGGGGAGCAGCCCCAGCATTTT. It codes for CASSYGEQPQHF.